The 22 T cell receptor beta chains below were found in one sample sequenced in a study of tumor and adjacent non-tumor tissue in lung cancer. The library came from three nested PCR rounds adapted from ARM-PCR protocols. TCRdb analysed the multiplex PCR reads with MiXCR anew, one entry per CDR3 protein. The sample records 90,000 to 110,000 distinct CDR3 sequences, 62% being singletons. RNA was extracted from bulk tissue without any cell sorting. This non-tumor lung sample came from over 3 cm beyond the tumor edge. The source material was distant non-tumor lung tissue. The source of these receptors is a man in his sixties with non-small cell lung cancer.

Remarks on this clonotype: The junction differs from germline at one of its ends, possibly a read error. The chain has TRBV11-2 and TRBJ2-2; TRBD2 matches at 9 bases. The germline gives CDR1 SGHAT, CDR2 FQNNGV. The CDR3 is made up of 18 amino acids. For the CDR3, the DNA is TGTGTCAGCGGCCCGGGACTAGCAGGAGCGACGAGCACCGGGGAGCTGTTTTTT. It codes for CVSGPGLAGATSTGELFF.

Turning to this clonotype: One junction end disagrees with the germline gene, perhaps due to a read error. The chain links TRBV7-8 to TRBJ1-1; D perhaps matches TRBD1 (5 bases). Germline CDR1 reads SGHVS; CDR2 reads FQNEAQ. The CDR3 runs 14 residues. In nucleotides, the CDR3 is TGTGCCAGCAGCTTAGGACCGCAGGGCACTGAAACTTTCTTT. This gives the protein CASSLGPQGTETFF.

A word on this clonotype: One end of the junction is discordant with germline, which a read error may explain. V gene TRBV11-1 combines with J gene TRBJ2-1; 8 positions match TRBD2. Germline V CDR1 and CDR2: SGHAT, FQDESV (reference sequence). The CDR3 has 17 residues. CDR3: CASSLGCGRGDFEERFF. For the CDR3, the DNA is TGTGCCAGCAGCTTAGGCTGCGGGCGGGGGGACTTCGAGGAGCGGTTCTTC.

Notes on this clonotype: Being one base from a much bigger clone, this may be a read error. The V gene is TRBV5-1, the J gene TRBJ2-7; tentatively, D is TRBD2 (6 bases). Germline CDR1 SGHRS, CDR2 YFSETQ. V gave up 8 bases and J gave up 1 base, with 16 bases separating them. This CDR3 contains 14 residues. CDR3 DNA: TGCGCCAGGAGCGGGCGGACGGATTCCTACGAGCAGTACTTC. It codes for CARSGRTDSYEQYF.

In the case of this clonotype: It may be a read error: a sequence one base away is much more abundant. V is TRBV12-3 or TRBV12-4 and J is TRBJ2-1, with TRBD2 matching 12 bases. The CDR3 spans 15 residues. The trim removed 6 bases at V and 9 bases at J, leaving 9 bases unmatched. CDR3 region: CASSWELAGGSEQFF. The CDR3 bases are TGTGCCAGCAGCTGGGAACTAGCGGGAGGAAGTGAGCAGTTCTTC.

This clonotype was picked up a small number of times. This may come from a read error, since a much larger clone is one base off. The CDR3 sequence is CASSQGTNYGYTF. CDR3 sequence (DNA): TGTGCCAGCAGCCAGGGGACTAACTATGGCTACACCTTC. V is TRBV4-2 and J is TRBJ1-2; no definite D call. CDR1 and CDR2 from the germline V gene are LGHNA and YNFKEQ. The CDR3 runs to 13 residues. V was shortened by 3 bases and J by 0 bases, with 5 bases between the two germline ends.

There are many counts of this clonotype. This rearrangement joins TRBV12-3 or TRBV12-4 to TRBJ1-6; perhaps TRBD1 as D (6 bases). Trimming took off 6 bases at V and 10 bases at J, with 10 bases between the two ends. The CDR3 runs 12 residues. CDR3 nucleotide sequence: TGTGCCAGCAGAGAGGACAGATCACCCCTCCACTTT. It encodes CASREDRSPLHF.

This clonotype was seen at least ten times. The chain is built from TRBV5-1 and TRBJ2-5, with 11 bases identical to TRBD1. The V segment lost 2 bases and the J segment 1 base; nucleotides outside the gene matches: 1. Germline assignment: CDR1 SGHRS and CDR2 YFSETQ. The CDR3 is 15 amino acids. The CDR3 coding sequence is TGCGCCAGCAGCTTAGGGACAGGGGGCCAAGAGACCCAGTACTTC. This translates into CASSLGTGGQETQYF.

This clonotype was detected many times. The chain couples TRBV6-6 to TRBJ2-1, with TRBD2 as a possible D gene (6 bases). Germline V gene sequence: CDR1 MNHNY, CDR2 SVGAGI (reference sequence). The V end lost 0 bases, the J end lost 9 bases, and 15 bases lay between the germline ends. The CDR3 length is 15 residues. The CDR3 here is CASSYSISSEVEQFF. CDR3 in DNA: TGTGCCAGCAGTTACTCGATATCTAGCGAGGTTGAGCAGTTCTTC.

To note about this clonotype: Sequence at one end of the junction differs from germline and may be a read error. The V and J genes are TRBV24-1 and TRBJ2-1, with TRBD1 matching over 7 bases. The CDR3 spans 18 residues. Germline V CDR1 and CDR2: KGHDR, SFDVKD. The CDR3 region has the DNA TGTGCCACCAGTGACCCGAGGACAGGTCAAAGCTCCTACAATAAGCAGTTCTTC. Protein sequence: CATSDPRTGQSSYNKQFF.

In the case of this clonotype: A read error may produce the germline difference seen at one junction end. The rearrangement uses TRBV5-6 and TRBJ2-1; 9 nucleotides line up with TRBD2. The CDR3 has 15 residues. Germline CDR1 is SGHDT and CDR2 is YYEEEE. CDR3 nucleotide sequence: TGTGGCAGCAGTCAAAGACTAGCGGCGTACAATGAGCAGTTCTTC. Amino acid sequence: CGSSQRLAAYNEQFF.

To note about this clonotype: At one end the junction does not follow the germline gene, possibly because of a read error. The chain recombines TRBV28 with TRBJ2-1, with D perhaps TRBD2 (5 bases). Germline V lookup: CDR1 MDHEN, CDR2 SYDVKM. This CDR3 comprises 16 residues. The chain's CDR3 is CANSTLAVPCNKEQFF. DNA for the CDR3: TGTGCCAACAGCACCCTAGCAGTCCCCTGTAACAAAGAGCAGTTCTTC.

This clonotype showed up just once. This may be a read error, as it is one base from a much larger clone. V is TRBV12-3 or TRBV12-4 and J is TRBJ2-7; D gene unclear. The CDR3 is made up of 13 amino acids. CDR3 sequence reads: CVSSLSLRYEQYF. CDR3 bases: TGTGTCAGCAGTTTAAGTCTCCGTTACGAGCAGTACTTC.

This clonotype was seen more than once but under ten times. A junction boundary mismatches the germline segment, possibly from a read error. The chain recombines TRBV4-2 with TRBJ2-4; 7 bases are shared with TRBD2. Germline V lookup: CDR1 LGHNA, CDR2 YNFKEQ. The CDR3 loop spans 19 amino acids. DNA for the CDR3: TGTGCCAACAGCCAAGCGCAGGCTAGCGGAACGTTAGCCAAAAACGTTCAGTACTTC. This encodes CANSQAQASGTLAKNVQYF.

V gene TRBV6-5 combines with J gene TRBJ1-2, with D tentatively TRBD1 (5 bases). The germline gives CDR1 MNHEY, CDR2 SVGAGI. Trimming pared 7 bases from V and 7 bases from J, leaving 13 bases between. The CDR3 spans 12 residues. CDR3 nucleotides: TGTGCCAGCATCAGCGGGGCAGGTGGCTACACCTTC. It specifies CASISGAGGYTF.

This clonotype was seen only once. The chain combines TRBV10-2 with TRBJ2-3; D is uncertain. CDR1 and CDR2 from the germline V gene are WSHSY and SAAADI. The CDR3 consists of 11 residues. V was cut by 5 bases and J by 12 bases, with 12 bases left in between. The CDR3 DNA follows: TGCGCCAGCAGTTCTACGAATAGTCAGTATTTT. Residues: CASSSTNSQYF.

The chain links TRBV12-3 or TRBV12-4 to TRBJ1-1; maybe TRBD1 (6 bases). Trimming took off 5 bases at V and 11 bases at J, with 15 bases between the two ends. The CDR3 totals 12 residues. CDR3 loop: CASSRGNTDAFF. DNA for the CDR3: TGTGCCAGCAGTAGGGGGAACACCGACGCTTTCTTT.

A remark on this clonotype: An end of the junction does not agree with germline; a read error may underlie this. V gene TRBV5-6 combines with J gene TRBJ1-2; D unresolved. The CDR3 spans 14 residues. The germline gives CDR1 SGHDT, CDR2 YYEEEE. Here the CDR3 DNA reads TGTACCAGCAGCTTGGCCGGGCCCCACTATGACTACACCTTC. Amino acids: CTSSLAGPHYDYTF.

On this clonotype itself: One end of the junction is discordant with germline, which a read error may explain. This chain joins TRBV6-1 and TRBJ1-3; D is ambiguous. Germline V lookup: CDR1 MNHNS, CDR2 SASEGT. This CDR3 has 16 residues. As DNA, the CDR3 is TGTGCCAGCTGTGATGGGCCCGCATACTCTGAAAACACCATATATTTT. Translated, it gives CASCDGPAYSENTIYF.

The chain employs TRBV12-3 or TRBV12-4 and TRBJ1-1, with a possible D match to TRBD1 (5 bases). The CDR3 has 11 amino acids. The V gene lost 6 bases and the J gene lost 10 bases, with 12 bases spanning the gap. CDR3 sequence (DNA): TGTGCCAGCAGACGGACAAACGGAGCTTTCTTT. Translating gives CASRRTNGAFF.

This clonotype was picked up many times. The chain recombines TRBV6-2 or TRBV6-3 with TRBJ1-2; D not certain. The germline CDR1 and CDR2 sequences are MNHEY and SVGEGT. The CDR3 length is 13 residues. With 6 bases removed from V and 4 bases from J, the gap between germline ends came to 12 bases. The CDR3 DNA reads as TGTGCCAGCAGACTGCGCGAGGCCTATGGCTACACCTTC. It codes for CASRLREAYGYTF.

A remark on this clonotype: A read error may account for a junction end that differs from germline. The chain combines TRBV28 with TRBJ2-2, with D perhaps assigned TRBD1 or TRBD2 (5 bases each). The CDR3 runs to 14 residues. Germline CDR1 and CDR2: MDHEN and SYDVKM. The CDR3 DNA reads as TGTGCCAGTATAGGGACGCTCAAGACCGGGGAACTGTTTTTT. Its protein product is CASIGTLKTGELFF.